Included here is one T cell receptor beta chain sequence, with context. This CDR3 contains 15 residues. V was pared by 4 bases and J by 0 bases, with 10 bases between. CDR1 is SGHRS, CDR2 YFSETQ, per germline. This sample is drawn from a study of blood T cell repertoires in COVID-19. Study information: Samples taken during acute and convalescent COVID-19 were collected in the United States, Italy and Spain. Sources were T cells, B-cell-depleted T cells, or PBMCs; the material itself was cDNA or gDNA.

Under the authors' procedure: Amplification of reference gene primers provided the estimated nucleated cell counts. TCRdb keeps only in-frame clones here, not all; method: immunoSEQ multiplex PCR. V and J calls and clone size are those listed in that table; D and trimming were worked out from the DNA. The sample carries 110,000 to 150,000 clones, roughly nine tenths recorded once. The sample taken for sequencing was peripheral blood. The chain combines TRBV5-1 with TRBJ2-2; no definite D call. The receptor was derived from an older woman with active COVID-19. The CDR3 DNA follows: TGCGCCAGCAGCCTAGGATCTTCGAACACCGGGGAGCTGTTTTTT. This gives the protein CASSLGSSNTGELFF.